The 13 T cell receptor beta chains below come from one sample, sequenced in a study of regulatory T cells in long-lasting Graves disease. Indicated time point: newly diagnosed GD, antithyroid drugs for less than 3 months. PBMCs were the source of the RNA used for TCR sequencing. Both iRepertoire HTBI primers and Arm-PCR of CDR3 regions were used to build the TCR beta libraries. TCRdb recomputed calls from the multiplex PCR reads with MiXCR, one row per CDR3 protein. The profile shows 400,000 to 450,000 distinct CDR3 sequences, roughly 15% of them singletons. These sequences were also reported in another study, on T cells in Graves' hyperthyroidism and ophthalmopathy.

The sequencing used peripheral blood mononuclear cells (PBMCs), collected at new diagnosis, from a patient treated with antithyroid drugs. The receptors originated from a woman aged 25 to 39 with Graves disease.

This clonotype has ten or more counts. The chain recombines TRBV29-1 with TRBJ1-1; D remains ambiguous. Germline V gene lookup returns CDR1 SQVTM and CDR2 ANQGSEA. The CDR3 extends over 13 amino acids. Trimming removed 7 bases from V and 8 bases from J, with 20 bases in between. The CDR3 region has the DNA TGCAGCGCCGTATGGGAGATCAGCACCGAAGCTTTCTTT. It is translated as CSAVWEISTEAFF.

There are many counts of this clonotype. V gene TRBV13 combines with J gene TRBJ2-1, with D uncertain. Trimming left V 5 bases short and J 1 base short, with 18 bases between. This CDR3 is 17 amino acids long. Germline V lookup: CDR1 PRHDT, CDR2 FYEKMQ (reference sequence). The CDR3 here is CASSPPSGRPSYNEQFF. CDR3 DNA: TGTGCCAGCAGCCCTCCTTCCGGGCGGCCTTCCTACAATGAGCAGTTCTTC. Using reference TRBV13 and TRBJ2-1 for the parts outside the CDR3, the full variable domain is AAGVIQSPRHLIKEKRETATLKCYPIPRHDTVYWYQQGPGQDPQFLISFYEKMQSDKGSIPDRFSAQQFSDYHSELNMSSLELGDSALYFCASSPPSGRPSYNEQFFGPGTRLTVL.

With regard to this clonotype: Possible read error: a much larger clone is one base away. The chain is built from TRBV19 and TRBJ2-5, with D possibly matching TRBD2 (6 bases). The CDR3 contains 15 residues. V lost 7 bases and J 2 bases, leaving 17 bases between the germline ends. Germline V gives CDR1 LNHDA, CDR2 SQIVND (reference sequence). CDR3 amino acids: CASNGGDASQETQYF. The CDR3 DNA reads as TGTGCCAGTAACGGGGGAGATGCATCACAAGAGACCCAGTACTTC.

This clonotype appeared a few times. This clone may be a read error of a much larger clone one base away. The chain uses TRBV7-9 and TRBJ2-1; TRBD2 matches 9 bases. The CDR3 runs to 16 residues. The germline V gene has CDR1 SEHNR and CDR2 FQNEAQ (reference sequence). Written as DNA, the CDR3 is TGTGCCAGCAGCCCACATAGCGGGAGATCCTACAGTGAGCAGTTCTTC. It specifies CASSPHSGRSYSEQFF.

Worth noting for this clonotype: With a far larger clone one base away, a read error is the likely cause. The genes are TRBV6-2 or TRBV6-3 and TRBJ2-5, with TRBD2 matching 7 bases. The J call is in doubt because the DNA end fits TRBJ2-7 better. Germline CDR1 is MNHEY and CDR2 is SVGEGT. CDR3 size: 15 residues. CDR3 coding DNA: TGTGCCAGCAGTTACAACTGGGGAGGGAGGTACGAGCAGTACTTC. It encodes CASSYNWGGRYEQYF.

This clonotype was detected ten times or more. The chain carries TRBV27 and TRBJ1-5; the D gene is possibly TRBD1 (6 bases). The CDR3 covers 15 residues. Trimming took 2 bases from V and 6 from J, leaving 14 bases between them. Germline CDR1 MNHEY, CDR2 SMNVEV (reference sequence). CDR3 sequence: CASSLGRGEGQPQHF. The CDR3 DNA follows: TGTGCCAGCAGTTTAGGCAGGGGCGAAGGTCAGCCCCAGCATTTT.

This clonotype was seen at least ten times. This sequence joins TRBV27 and TRBJ1-6; D remains unclear. The V end was cut by 4 bases, the J end by 10 bases, with 11 bases between. The V gene's germline CDR1 is MNHEY and CDR2 SMNVEV (reference sequence). The CDR3 loop spans 13 amino acids. In DNA, the CDR3 is TGTGCCAGCAGTTGGGGTCTCTCCTCACCCCTCCACTTT. Residues: CASSWGLSSPLHF.

This rearrangement joins TRBV20-1 to TRBJ2-2, with TRBD1 matching 7 bases. V was pared by 6 bases and J by 1 base, with 17 bases of the junction left unmatched. The CDR3 spans 18 residues. The germline gives CDR1 DFQATT, CDR2 SNEGSKA (reference sequence). The CDR3: CSAKRLRGPGLNTGELFF. DNA of the CDR3: TGCAGTGCGAAAAGGTTGAGGGGGCCAGGGCTGAACACCGGGGAGCTGTTTTTT.

The sample holds a few counts of this clonotype. This chain connects TRBV30 to TRBJ2-7; D is unresolved. The V end lost 0 bases, the J end lost 3 bases, and 15 bases lay between the germline ends. The CDR3 contains 15 residues. Germline V gene sequence: CDR1 GTSNPN, CDR2 SVGIG (reference sequence). The CDR3, as DNA: TGTGCCTGGAGTGTGCGTCTGGTAAGGGACTACGAGCAGTACTTC. It codes for CAWSVRLVRDYEQYF.

The rearrangement links TRBV19 to TRBJ2-1, with TRBD2 matching over 14 bases. The CDR3 runs to 15 residues. The V segment lost 4 bases and the J segment 8 bases; nucleotides outside the gene matches: 4. Germline assignment: CDR1 LNHDA and CDR2 SQIVND (reference sequence). The CDR3 loop is CASSTGLAGVDEQFF. CDR3 DNA: TGTGCCAGTAGTACGGGACTAGCGGGAGTTGATGAGCAGTTCTTC.

The V and J genes are TRBV5-1 and TRBJ1-1, with D unclear. The CDR3 is 15 amino acids. Trimming pared 0 bases from V and 4 bases from J, leaving 13 bases between. Germline CDR1 and CDR2: SGHRS and YFSETQ. The CDR3 protein is CASSLDGYGSTEAFF. The CDR3 coding sequence is TGCGCCAGCAGCTTGGATGGCTACGGGAGCACTGAAGCTTTCTTT. Using reference TRBV5-1 and TRBJ1-1 for the parts outside the CDR3, the full variable domain is KAGVTQTPRYLIKTRGQQVTLSCSPISGHRSVSWYQQTPGQGLQFLFEYFSETQRNKGNFPGRFSGRQFSNSRSEMNVSTLELGDSALYLCASSLDGYGSTEAFFGQGTRLTVV.

This sequence joins TRBV6-2 or TRBV6-3 and TRBJ1-2; D gene unclear. The CDR3 is made up of 12 amino acids. Germline loops: CDR1 MNHEY, CDR2 SVGEGT. V dropped 9 bases and J dropped 3 bases, with 11 bases sitting between them. The CDR3 spells CASREDDYGYTF. CDR3 DNA: TGTGCCAGTCGGGAGGATGACTATGGCTACACCTTC.

This clonotype was counted at least ten times. The V call is TRBV18, the J call TRBJ1-1; tentative D call: TRBD1 (5 bases). V was cut by 5 bases and J by 5 bases, with 21 bases left in between. The CDR3 length is 16 residues. Germline V gene data show CDR1 as KGHSH and CDR2 as LQKENI. CDR3 sequence reads: CASSEASGTVGTEAFF. CDR3 bases: TGTGCCAGCTCAGAGGCCTCCGGGACTGTAGGGACTGAAGCTTTCTTT. Drawing the rest from reference TRBV18 and TRBJ1-1, the complete variable domain is NAGVMQNPRHLVRRRGQEARLRCSPMKGHSHVYWYRQLPEEGLKFMVYLQKENIIDESGMPKERFSAEFPKEGPSILRIQQVVRGDSAAYFCASSEASGTVGTEAFFGQGTRLTVV.